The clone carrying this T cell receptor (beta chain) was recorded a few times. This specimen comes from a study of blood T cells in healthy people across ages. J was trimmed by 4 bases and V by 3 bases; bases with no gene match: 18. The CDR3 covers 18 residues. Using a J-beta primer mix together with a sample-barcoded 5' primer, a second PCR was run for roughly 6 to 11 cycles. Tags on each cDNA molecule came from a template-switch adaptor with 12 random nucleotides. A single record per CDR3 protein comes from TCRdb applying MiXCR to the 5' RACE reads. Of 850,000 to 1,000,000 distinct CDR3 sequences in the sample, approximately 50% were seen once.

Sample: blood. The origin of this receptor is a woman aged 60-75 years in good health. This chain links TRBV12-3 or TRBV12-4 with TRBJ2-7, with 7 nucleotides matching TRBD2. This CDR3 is CASSFRMTGGGLQYEQYF. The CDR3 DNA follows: TGTGCCAGCAGTTTTCGAATGACGGGAGGAGGCTTACAATACGAGCAGTACTTC.